This T cell receptor beta chain was captured in a study of blood T cell repertoires in COVID-19. Whole-study context: The origin of the acute and convalescent COVID-19 samples was the United States, Italy and Spain.

The CDR3 has 16 residues. The germline CDR1 and CDR2 sequences are MNHEY and SMNVEV (reference sequence). V was pared by 7 bases and J by 7 bases, with 13 bases of the junction left unmatched. Data came from immunoSEQ multiplex PCR; TCRdb stores just in-frame clones and leaves some out. The data show around 100,000 clones, 90% to 95% seen once. The TCR originated in a man aged 50 to 60 with active COVID-19. The chain is built from TRBV27 and TRBJ2-1; 10 bases fit TRBD1. The sample taken for sequencing was peripheral blood. CDR3 sequence: CASTSTGTGERNEQFF. For the CDR3, the DNA is TGTGCCAGCACCTCTACCGGGACAGGGGAACGGAATGAGCAGTTCTTC.